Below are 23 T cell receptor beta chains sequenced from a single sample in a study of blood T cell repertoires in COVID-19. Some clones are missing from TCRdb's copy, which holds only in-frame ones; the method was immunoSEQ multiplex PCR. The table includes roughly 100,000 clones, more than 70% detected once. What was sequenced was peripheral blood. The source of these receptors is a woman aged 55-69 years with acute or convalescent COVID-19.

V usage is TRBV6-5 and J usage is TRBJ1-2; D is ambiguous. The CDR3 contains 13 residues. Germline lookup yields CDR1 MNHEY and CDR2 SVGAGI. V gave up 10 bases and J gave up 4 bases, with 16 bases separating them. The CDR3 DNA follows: TGTGCCACCCAAACAGCCAGTCTCTATGGCTACACCTTC. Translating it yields CATQTASLYGYTF.

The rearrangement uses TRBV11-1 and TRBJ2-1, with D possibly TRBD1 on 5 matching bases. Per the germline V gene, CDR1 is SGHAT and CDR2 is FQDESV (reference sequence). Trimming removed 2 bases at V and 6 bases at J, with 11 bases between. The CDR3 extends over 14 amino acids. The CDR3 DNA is TGTGCCAGCAGCTTAACTCAGGGCTCCAATGAGCAGTTCTTC. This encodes CASSLTQGSNEQFF.

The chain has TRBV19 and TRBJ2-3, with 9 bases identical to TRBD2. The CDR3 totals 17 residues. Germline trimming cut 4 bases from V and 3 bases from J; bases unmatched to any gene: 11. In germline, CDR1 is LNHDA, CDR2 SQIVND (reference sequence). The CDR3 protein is CASSTLATSGVTDTQYF. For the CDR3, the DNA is TGTGCCAGTAGTACCCTAGCGACTAGCGGAGTAACAGATACGCAGTATTTT.

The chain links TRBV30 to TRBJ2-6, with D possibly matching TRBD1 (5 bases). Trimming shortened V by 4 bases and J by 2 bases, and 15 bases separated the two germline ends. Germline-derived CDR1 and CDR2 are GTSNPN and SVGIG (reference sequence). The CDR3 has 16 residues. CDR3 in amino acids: CAWTQGPVAGANVLTF. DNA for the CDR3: TGTGCCTGGACTCAGGGCCCTGTTGCTGGGGCCAACGTCCTGACTTTC.

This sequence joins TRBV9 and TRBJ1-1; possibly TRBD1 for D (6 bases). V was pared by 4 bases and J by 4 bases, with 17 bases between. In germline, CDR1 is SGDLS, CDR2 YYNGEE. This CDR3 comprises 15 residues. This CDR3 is CASSPRQATFTEAFF. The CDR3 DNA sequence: TGTGCCAGCAGCCCACGACAGGCCACCTTCACTGAAGCTTTCTTT.

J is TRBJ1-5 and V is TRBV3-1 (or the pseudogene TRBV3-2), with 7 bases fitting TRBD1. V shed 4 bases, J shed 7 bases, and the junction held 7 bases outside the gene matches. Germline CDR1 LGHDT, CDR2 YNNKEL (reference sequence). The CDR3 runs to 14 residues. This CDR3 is CASSPRGERQPQHF. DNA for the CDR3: TGTGCCAGCAGCCCCAGGGGGGAAAGGCAGCCCCAGCATTTT.

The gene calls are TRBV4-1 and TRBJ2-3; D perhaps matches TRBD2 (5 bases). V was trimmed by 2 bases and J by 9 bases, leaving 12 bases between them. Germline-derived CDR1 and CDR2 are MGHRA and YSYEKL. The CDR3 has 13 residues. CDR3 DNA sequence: TGCGCCAGCAGCCAATTACCGGGATTGACGCAGTATTTT. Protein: CASSQLPGLTQYF.

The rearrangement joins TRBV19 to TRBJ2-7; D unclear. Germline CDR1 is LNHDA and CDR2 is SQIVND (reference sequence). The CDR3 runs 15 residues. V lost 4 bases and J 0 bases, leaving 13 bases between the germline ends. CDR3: CASSKNRDSSYEQYV. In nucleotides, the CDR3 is TGTGCCAGTAGTAAAAACAGAGATAGCTCCTACGAGCAGTACGTC.

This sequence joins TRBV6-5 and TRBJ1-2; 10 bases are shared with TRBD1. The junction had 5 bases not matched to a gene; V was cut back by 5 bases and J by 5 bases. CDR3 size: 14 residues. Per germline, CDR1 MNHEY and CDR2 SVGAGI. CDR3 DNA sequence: TGTGCCAGCAGTCTCGGACAGGGGGAATATGGCTACACCTTC. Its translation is CASSLGQGEYGYTF.

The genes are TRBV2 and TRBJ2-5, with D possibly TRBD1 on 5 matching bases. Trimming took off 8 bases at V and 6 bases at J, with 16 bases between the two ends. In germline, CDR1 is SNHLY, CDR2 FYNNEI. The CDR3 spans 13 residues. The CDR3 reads CASLSGPDKTQYF. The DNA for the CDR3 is TGTGCCAGCCTCTCAGGTCCGGACAAGACCCAGTACTTC.

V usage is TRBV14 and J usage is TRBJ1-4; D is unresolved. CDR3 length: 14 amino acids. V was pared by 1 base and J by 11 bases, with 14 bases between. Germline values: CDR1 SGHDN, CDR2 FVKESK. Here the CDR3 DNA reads TGTGCCAGCAGCCAAGCGACTCCCCACTGGAAACTGTTTTTT. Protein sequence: CASSQATPHWKLFF.

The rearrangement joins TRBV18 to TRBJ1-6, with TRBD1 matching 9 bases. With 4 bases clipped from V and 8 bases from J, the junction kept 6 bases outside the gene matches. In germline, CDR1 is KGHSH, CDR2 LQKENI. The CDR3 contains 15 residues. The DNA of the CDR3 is TGTGCCAGCTCACACGGACAGGGGAGTGATTCACCCCTCCACTTT. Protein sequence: CASSHGQGSDSPLHF.

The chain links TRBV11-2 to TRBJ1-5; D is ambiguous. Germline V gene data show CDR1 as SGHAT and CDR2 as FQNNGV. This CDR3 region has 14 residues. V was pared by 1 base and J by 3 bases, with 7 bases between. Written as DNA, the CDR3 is TGTGCCAGCAGCTTAGGGCACTACAATCAGCCCCAGCATTTT. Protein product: CASSLGHYNQPQHF.

The CDR3 loop is CASSYSGDYGYTF. The CDR3 region has the DNA TGTGCCAGCAGTTACTCAGGGGACTATGGCTACACCTTC. The V call is TRBV6-5, the J call TRBJ1-2, with a weak D call TRBD1 (5 bases). This CDR3 contains 13 residues. V lost 0 bases, J lost 3 bases, and 5 bases lay in between. Germline V lookup: CDR1 MNHEY, CDR2 SVGAGI.

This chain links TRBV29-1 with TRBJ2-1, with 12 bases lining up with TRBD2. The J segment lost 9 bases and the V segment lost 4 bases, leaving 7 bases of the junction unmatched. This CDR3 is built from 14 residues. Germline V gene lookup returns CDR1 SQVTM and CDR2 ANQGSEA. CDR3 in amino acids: CSVGHGLAGTEQFF. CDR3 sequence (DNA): TGCAGCGTTGGCCACGGACTAGCGGGAACTGAGCAGTTCTTC.

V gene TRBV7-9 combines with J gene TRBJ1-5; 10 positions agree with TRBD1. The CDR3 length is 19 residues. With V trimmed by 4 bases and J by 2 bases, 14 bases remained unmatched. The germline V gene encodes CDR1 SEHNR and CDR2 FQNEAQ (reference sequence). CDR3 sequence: CASSSAGTGVIRGNQPQHF. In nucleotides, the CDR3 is TGTGCCAGCAGCTCGGCCGGGACAGGGGTAATAAGGGGCAATCAGCCCCAGCATTTT.

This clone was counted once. The CDR3 DNA reads TGTGCCAGCAGCTTATCGGGAGTTATCAATGAGCAGTTCTTC. Its translation is CASSLSGVINEQFF. This chain uses TRBV7-6 with TRBJ2-1; D might be TRBD2 (6 bases). Per germline, CDR1 SGHVS and CDR2 FNYEAQ. Trimming pared 2 bases from V and 6 bases from J, leaving 11 bases between. The CDR3 is made up of 14 amino acids.

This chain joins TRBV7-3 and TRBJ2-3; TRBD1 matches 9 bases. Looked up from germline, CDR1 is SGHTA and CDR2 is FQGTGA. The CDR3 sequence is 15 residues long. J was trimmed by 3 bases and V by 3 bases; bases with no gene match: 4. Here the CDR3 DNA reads TGTGCCAGCAGCTTGGGACAGGGTTTTACAGATACGCAGTATTTT. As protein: CASSLGQGFTDTQYF. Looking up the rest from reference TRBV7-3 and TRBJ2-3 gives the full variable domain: GAGVSQTPSNKVTEKGKYVELRCDPISGHTALYWYRQSLGQGPEFLIYFQGTGAADDSGLPNDRFFAVRPEGSVSTLKIQRTERGDSAVYLCASSLGQGFTDTQYFGPGTRLTVL.

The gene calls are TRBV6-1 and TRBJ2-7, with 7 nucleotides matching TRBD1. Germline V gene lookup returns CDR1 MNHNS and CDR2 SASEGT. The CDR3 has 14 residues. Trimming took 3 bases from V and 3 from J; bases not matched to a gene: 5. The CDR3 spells CASSDRDRYYEQYV. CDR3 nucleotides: TGTGCCAGCAGTGACAGGGACAGATACTACGAGCAGTACGTC.

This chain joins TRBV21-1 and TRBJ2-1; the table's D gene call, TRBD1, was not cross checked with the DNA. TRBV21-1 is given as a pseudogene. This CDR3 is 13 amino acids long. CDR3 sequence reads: CASSKGPYNEQFF. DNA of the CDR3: TGTGCCAGCAGCAAAGGGCCCTACAATGAGCAGTTCTTC.

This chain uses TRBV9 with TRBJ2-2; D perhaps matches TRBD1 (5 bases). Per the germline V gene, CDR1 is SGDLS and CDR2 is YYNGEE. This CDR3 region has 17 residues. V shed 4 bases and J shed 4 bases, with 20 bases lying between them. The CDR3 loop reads CASSPRSQGQGTGELFF. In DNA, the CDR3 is TGTGCCAGCAGCCCCCGTTCCCAGGGCCAGGGCACCGGGGAGCTGTTTTTT. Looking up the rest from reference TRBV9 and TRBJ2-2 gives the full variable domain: DSGVTQTPKHLITATGQRVTLRCSPRSGDLSVYWYQQSLDQGLQFLIQYYNGEERAKGNILERFSAQQFPDLHSELNLSSLELGDSALYFCASSPRSQGQGTGELFFGEGSRLTVL.

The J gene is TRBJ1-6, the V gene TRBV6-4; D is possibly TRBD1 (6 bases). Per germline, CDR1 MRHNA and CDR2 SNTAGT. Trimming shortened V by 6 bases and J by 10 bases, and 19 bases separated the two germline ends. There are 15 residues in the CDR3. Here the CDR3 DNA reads TGTGCCAGCAGGGAATTTTCGGACAGATTATCACCCCTCCACTTT. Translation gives CASREFSDRLSPLHF.

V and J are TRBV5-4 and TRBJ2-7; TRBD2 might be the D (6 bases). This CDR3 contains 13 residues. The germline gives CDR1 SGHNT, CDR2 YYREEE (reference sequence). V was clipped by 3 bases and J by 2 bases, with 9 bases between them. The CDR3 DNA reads TGTGCCAGCAGCTCGGCGGGGCCCTACGAGCAGTACTTC. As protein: CASSSAGPYEQYF.